This is a list of T cell receptor beta chains from one sample in a study of T cell responses to AZD1222 COVID-19 vaccine. TCRdb keeps only in-frame clones here, not all; method: immunoSEQ multiplex PCR. The data contain around 120,000 clones, approximately 85% of them singletons. The sequencing here drew on peripheral blood, taken on day 0 of MenACWY control vaccination. All receptors derive from an adult in good health. Both conserved end residues are part of each CDR3. Fields, in order: J gene, clone size, V gene, CDR3 length, D gene, CDR3 DNA, CDR3 protein. D genes are given only for firm matches. Expanded clones are given a class, and other clones once, few, many or no size at all.

TRBJ2-7 . TRBV6-1 15 TRBD1 TGTGCCAGCAGTGAAGCCGGGACAGGGTCCTACGAGCAGTACTTC CASSEAGTGSYEQYF
TRBJ1-2 few TRBV5-1 13 TRBD1 TGCGCCAGCAGCTTACCTACAGGGGATGGCTACACCTTC CASSLPTGDGYTF
TRBJ2-7 . TRBV28 13 . TGTGCCAGCAGTTTATATCGTCAATACGAGCAGTACTTC CASSLYRQYEQYF
TRBJ2-3 . TRBV6-5 13 . TGTGCCAGCAGCCCGGAGGGGGTAGATACGCAGTATTTT CASSPEGVDTQYF
TRBJ2-5 . TRBV4-1 16 TRBD1 TGCGCCAGCAGCCAAGAAGGCGGACAGGGCGTAGAGACCCAGTACTTC CASSQEGGQGVETQYF
TRBJ1-1 few TRBV7-9 13 . TGTGCCAGCAGCTTAGCACAGGGTTCTGAAGCTTTCTTT CASSLAQGSEAFF
TRBJ2-3 . TRBV27 14 TRBD2 TGTGCCAGCAGACGGGGGGGAGGAACAGATACGCAGTATTTT CASRRGGGTDTQYF
TRBJ1-1 . TRBV11-3 13 . TGTGCCAGCAGCTTACAGCAAAACACTGAAGCTTTCTTT CASSLQQNTEAFF
TRBJ2-2 . TRBV5-1 16 . TGCGCCAGCAGCTTTACTACAGGGACAAACACCGGGGAGCTGTTTTTT CASSFTTGTNTGELFF
TRBJ2-1 . TRBV7-2 19 TRBD2 TGTGCCAGCAGCTCAGCTACTAGCGGGGGCCCCCCCTCCTCCAATGAGCAGTTCTTC CASSSATSGGPPSSNEQFF
TRBJ2-7 . TRBV29-1 11 . TGCAGCGTAGGCAGCTCCTACGAGCAGTACTTC CSVGSSYEQYF
TRBJ1-2 . TRBV5-6 13 . TGTGCCAGCAGCTATGGACAGTTCTATGGCTACACCTTC CASSYGQFYGYTF
TRBJ2-2 . TRBV7-2 16 TRBD2 TGTGCCAGCAGGAAAGGAGGGGCGGGGGTCACCGGGGAGCTGTTTTTT CASRKGGAGVTGELFF
TRBJ1-1 . TRBV7-9 14 . TGTGCCAGCAGCTTAGACACGGCGAACACTGAAGCTTTCTTT CASSLDTANTEAFF
TRBJ1-1 . TRBV28 15 . TGTGCCAGCAGCCAAACCGGGACACTGAACACTGAAGCTTTCTTT CASSQTGTLNTEAFF
TRBJ2-2 . TRBV7-3 13 . TGTGCCAGCAGTTTCGAGCCGACCGGGGAGCTGTTTTTT CASSFEPTGELFF
TRBJ2-7 few TRBV5-5 13 . TGTGCCAGCAGCTTATCGGAACCCCTCTTTCAGTACTTC CASSLSEPLFQYF
TRBJ2-6 . TRBV19 17 . TGTGCCAGTAGTATAGAGCCAGGGAGCTCTGGGGCCAACGTCCTGACTTTC CASSIEPGSSGANVLTF
TRBJ1-5 once TRBV5-1 16 TRBD1 TGCGCCAGCAGCCCCGGGGGGACAGGGGGCAGTCCGCCCCAGCATTTT CASSPGGTGGSPPQHF
TRBJ1-6 . TRBV7-9 17 TRBD1 TGTGCCAGCAGCTTAAACAGGGGTGGTTCCTATAATTCACCCCTCCACTTT CASSLNRGGSYNSPLHF
TRBJ2-2 . TRBV11-2 14 TRBD1 TGTGCCAGCAGCGCCGGACAGGGGGCCGGGGAGCTGTTTTTT CASSAGQGAGELFF
TRBJ1-4 . TRBV4-1 17 TRBD1 TGCGCCAGCAGCTCAGTCCCACCCGGGACAGGGGGGGAAAAACTGTTTTTT CASSSVPPGTGGEKLFF
TRBJ2-1 . TRBV2 14 . TGTGCCAGCAGTGCGCTCACGAGGGGGGATGAGCAGTTCTTC CASSALTRGDEQFF
TRBJ2-1 . TRBV11-3 18 TRBD1 TGTGCCAGCAGCTTGGGGACAGGGTCTTTTTCTGTGAGGAATGAGCAGTTCTTC CASSLGTGSFSVRNEQFF
TRBJ1-1 . TRBV19 13 . TGTGCCAGTAGTATCGGGGCAGACACTGAAGCTTTCTTT CASSIGADTEAFF
TRBJ1-4 . TRBV11-2 16 . TGTGCCAGCAGCTTGCAGGGGAGGGCAACTAATGAAAAACTGTTTTTT CASSLQGRATNEKLFF
TRBJ2-3 . TRBV19 16 . TGTGCCAGTACCACGGGATGGGGGGCGAGCACAGATACGCAGTATTTT CASTTGWGASTDTQYF
TRBJ1-5 . TRBV19 14 TRBD1 TGTGCCAGTAGTGCGACAGGGGGCAATCAGCCCCAGCATTTT CASSATGGNQPQHF
TRBJ2-6 . TRBV10-2 14 . TGCGCCAGCTCCCTCGGGGGGCGTCCCAACGTCCTGACTTTC CASSLGGRPNVLTF
TRBJ2-5 . TRBV19 13 . TGTGCCAGTAAAGGGGGGCCCTTGGAGACCCAGTACTTC CASKGGPLETQYF
TRBJ2-3 . TRBV10-3 18 TRBD2 TGTGCCATCAGTGCGGGGGGGGTAGGCGGCCGTCGGACAGATACGCAGTATTTT CAISAGGVGGRRTDTQYF